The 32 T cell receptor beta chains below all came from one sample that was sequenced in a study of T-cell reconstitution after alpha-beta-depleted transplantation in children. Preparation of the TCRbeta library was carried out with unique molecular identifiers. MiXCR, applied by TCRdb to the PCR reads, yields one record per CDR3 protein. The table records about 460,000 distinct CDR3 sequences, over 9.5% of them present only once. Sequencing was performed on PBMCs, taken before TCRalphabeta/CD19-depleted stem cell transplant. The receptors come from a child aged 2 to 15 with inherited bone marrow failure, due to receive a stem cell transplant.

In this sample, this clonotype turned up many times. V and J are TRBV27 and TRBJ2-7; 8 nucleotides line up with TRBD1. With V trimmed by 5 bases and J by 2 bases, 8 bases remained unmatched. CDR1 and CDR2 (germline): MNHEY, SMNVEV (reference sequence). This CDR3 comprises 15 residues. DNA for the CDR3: TGTGCCAGCAGTCCCCATCAGGGGGCTGCCTACGAGCAGTACTTC. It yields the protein CASSPHQGAAYEQYF.

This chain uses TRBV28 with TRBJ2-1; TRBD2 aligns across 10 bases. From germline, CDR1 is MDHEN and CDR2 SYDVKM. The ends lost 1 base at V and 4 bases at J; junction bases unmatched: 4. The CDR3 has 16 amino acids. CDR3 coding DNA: TGTGCCAGCAGTTTATTAATAGCGGGAGGTTACAATGAGCAGTTCTTC. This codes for CASSLLIAGGYNEQFF. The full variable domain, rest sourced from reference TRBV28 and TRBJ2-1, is DVKVTQSSRYLVKRTGEKVFLECVQDMDHENMFWYRQDPGLGLRLIYFSYDVKMKEKGDIPEGYSVSREKKERFSLILESASTNQTSMYLCASSLLIAGGYNEQFFGPGTRLTVL.

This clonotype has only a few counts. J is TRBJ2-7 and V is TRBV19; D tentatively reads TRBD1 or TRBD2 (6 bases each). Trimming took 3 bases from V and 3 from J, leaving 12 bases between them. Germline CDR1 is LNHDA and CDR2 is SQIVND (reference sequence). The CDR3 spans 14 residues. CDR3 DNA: TGTGCCAGTAGTATCCGGGGGCGATTCTACGAGCAGTACTTC. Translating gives CASSIRGRFYEQYF.

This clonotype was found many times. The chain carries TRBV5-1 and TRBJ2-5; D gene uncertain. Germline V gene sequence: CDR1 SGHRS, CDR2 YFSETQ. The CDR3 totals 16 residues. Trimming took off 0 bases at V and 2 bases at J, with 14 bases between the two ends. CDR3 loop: CASSLGVVTSQETQYF. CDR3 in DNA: TGCGCCAGCAGCTTGGGAGTAGTGACTTCTCAAGAGACCCAGTACTTC.

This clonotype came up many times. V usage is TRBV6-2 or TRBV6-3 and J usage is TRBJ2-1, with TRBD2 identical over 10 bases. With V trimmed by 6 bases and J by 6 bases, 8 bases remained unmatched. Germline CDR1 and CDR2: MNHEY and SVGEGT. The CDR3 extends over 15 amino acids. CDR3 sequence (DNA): TGTGCCAGCAGCCCGCTAGCGGGAGTTACCAATGAGCAGTTCTTC. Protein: CASSPLAGVTNEQFF.

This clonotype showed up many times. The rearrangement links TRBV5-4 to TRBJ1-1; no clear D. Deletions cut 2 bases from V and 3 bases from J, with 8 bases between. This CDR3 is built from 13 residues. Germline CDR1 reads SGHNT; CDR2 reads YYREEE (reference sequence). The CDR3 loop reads CASSFDGHTEAFF. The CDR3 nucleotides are TGTGCCAGCAGCTTCGACGGACACACTGAAGCTTTCTTT.

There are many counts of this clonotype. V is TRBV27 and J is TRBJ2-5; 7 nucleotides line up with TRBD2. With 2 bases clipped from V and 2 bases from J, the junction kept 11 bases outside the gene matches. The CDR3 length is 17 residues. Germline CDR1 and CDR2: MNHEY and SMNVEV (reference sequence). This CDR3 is CASSLRVGREKQETQYF. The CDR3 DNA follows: TGTGCCAGCAGTTTAAGGGTGGGGAGGGAGAAGCAAGAGACCCAGTACTTC.

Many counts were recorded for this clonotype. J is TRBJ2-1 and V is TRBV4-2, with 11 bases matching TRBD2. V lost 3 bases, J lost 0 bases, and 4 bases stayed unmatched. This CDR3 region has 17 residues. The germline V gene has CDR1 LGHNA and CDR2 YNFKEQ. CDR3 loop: CASSQLAGGSSYNEQFF. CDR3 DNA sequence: TGTGCCAGCAGCCAGCTAGCGGGAGGCAGCTCCTACAATGAGCAGTTCTTC.

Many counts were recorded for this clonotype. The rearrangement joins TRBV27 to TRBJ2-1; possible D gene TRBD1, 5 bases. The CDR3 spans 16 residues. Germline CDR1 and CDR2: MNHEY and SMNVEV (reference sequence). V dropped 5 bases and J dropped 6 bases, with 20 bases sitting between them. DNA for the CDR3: TGTGCCAGCAGTCTCCGGGCAGGGCTCTTCGGCAATGAGCAGTTCTTC. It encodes CASSLRAGLFGNEQFF.

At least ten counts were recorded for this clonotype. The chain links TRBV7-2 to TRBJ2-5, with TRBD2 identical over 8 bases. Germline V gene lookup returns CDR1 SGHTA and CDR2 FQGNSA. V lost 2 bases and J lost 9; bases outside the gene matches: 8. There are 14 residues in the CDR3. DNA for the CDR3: TGTGCCAGCAGCTTAAGGACTAGCCCGCACCCCCAGTACTTC. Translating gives CASSLRTSPHPQYF. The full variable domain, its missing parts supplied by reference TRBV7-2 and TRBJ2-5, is GAGVSQSPSNKVTEKGKDVELRCDPISGHTALYWYRQSLGQGLEFLIYFQGNSAPDKSGLPSDRFSAERTGGSVSTLTIQRTQQEDSAVYLCASSLRTSPHPQYFGPGTRLLVL.

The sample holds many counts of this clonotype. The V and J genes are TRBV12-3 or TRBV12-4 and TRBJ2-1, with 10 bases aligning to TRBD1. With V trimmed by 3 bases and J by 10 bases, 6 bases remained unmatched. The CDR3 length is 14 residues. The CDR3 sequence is CASSFRQGAGEQFF. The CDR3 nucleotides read TGTGCCAGCAGTTTTCGACAGGGGGCCGGCGAGCAGTTCTTC.

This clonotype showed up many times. Here the CDR3 reads CASSQGVPGRQETQYF. CDR3 nucleotide sequence: TGCGCCAGCAGCCAAGGAGTTCCCGGGAGGCAAGAGACCCAGTACTTC. The V gene is TRBV4-3, the J gene TRBJ2-5; 7 bases match TRBD2. CDR3 length: 16 amino acids. V gave up 1 base and J gave up 2 bases; unmatched junction bases: 7. Germline lookup yields CDR1 LGHNA and CDR2 YSLEER.

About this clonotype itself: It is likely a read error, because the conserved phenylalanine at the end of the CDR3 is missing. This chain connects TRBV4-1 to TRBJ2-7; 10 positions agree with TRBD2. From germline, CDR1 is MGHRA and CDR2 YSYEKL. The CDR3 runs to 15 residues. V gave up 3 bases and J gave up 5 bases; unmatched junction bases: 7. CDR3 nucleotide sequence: TGCGCCAGCAGCCATCTAGCGGGAGATAAGAACGAGCAGTACTCC. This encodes CASSHLAGDKNEQYS.

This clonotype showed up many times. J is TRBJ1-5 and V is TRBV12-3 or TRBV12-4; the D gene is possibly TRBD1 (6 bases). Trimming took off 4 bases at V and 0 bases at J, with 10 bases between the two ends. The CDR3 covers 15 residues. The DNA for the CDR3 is TGTGCCAGCAGTTCAAGGACAGATAGCAATCAGCCCCAGCATTTT. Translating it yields CASSSRTDSNQPQHF.

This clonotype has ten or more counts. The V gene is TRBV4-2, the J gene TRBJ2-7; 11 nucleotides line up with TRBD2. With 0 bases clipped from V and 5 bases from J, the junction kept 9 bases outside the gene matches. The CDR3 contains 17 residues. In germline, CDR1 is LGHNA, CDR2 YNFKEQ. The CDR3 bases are TGTGCCAGCAGCCAAGAATGGGGACTAGCGGTGGCCAACGAGCAGTACTTC. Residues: CASSQEWGLAVANEQYF.

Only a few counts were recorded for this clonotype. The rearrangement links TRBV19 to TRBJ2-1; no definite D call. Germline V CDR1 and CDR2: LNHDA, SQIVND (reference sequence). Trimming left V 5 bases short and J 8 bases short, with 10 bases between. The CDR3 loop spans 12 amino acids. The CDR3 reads CASSLGMDEQFF. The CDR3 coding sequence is TGTGCCAGTAGTCTAGGGATGGATGAGCAGTTCTTC.

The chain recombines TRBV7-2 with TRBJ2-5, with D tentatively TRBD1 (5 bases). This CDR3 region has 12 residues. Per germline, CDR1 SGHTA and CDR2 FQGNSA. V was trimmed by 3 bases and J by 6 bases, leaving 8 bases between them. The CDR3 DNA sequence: TGTGCCAGCAGCTTTAGGGGAAAGACCCAGTACTTC. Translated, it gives CASSFRGKTQYF.

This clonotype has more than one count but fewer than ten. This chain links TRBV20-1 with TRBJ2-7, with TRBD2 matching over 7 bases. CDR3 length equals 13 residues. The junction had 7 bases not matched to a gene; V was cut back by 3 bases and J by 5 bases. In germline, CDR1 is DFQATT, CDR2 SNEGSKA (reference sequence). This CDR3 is CSASIGGENEQYF. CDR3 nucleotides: TGCAGTGCTAGTATTGGGGGGGAAAACGAGCAGTACTTC.

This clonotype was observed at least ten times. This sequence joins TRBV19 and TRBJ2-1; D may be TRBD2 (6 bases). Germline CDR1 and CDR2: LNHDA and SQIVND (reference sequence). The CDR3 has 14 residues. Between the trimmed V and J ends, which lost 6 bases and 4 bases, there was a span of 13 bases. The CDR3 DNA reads TGTGCCAGTAGGATAATCGGGGGATACAATGAGCAGTTCTTC. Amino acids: CASRIIGGYNEQFF.

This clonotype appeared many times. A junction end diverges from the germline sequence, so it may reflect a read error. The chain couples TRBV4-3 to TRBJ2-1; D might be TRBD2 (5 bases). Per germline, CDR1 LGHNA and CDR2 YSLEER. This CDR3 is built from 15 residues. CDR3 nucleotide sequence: TGTGCCAGCAGCCAAGATCGGGGCTCCTACAATGAGCAGTTCTTC. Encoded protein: CASSQDRGSYNEQFF.

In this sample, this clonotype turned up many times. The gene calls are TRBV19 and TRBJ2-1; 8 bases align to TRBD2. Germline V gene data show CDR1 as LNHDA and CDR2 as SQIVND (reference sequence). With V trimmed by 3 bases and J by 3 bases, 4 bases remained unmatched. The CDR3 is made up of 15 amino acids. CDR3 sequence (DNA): TGTGCCAGTAGTATTTCTAGCGGGTACTACAATGAGCAGTTCTTC. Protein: CASSISSGYYNEQFF.

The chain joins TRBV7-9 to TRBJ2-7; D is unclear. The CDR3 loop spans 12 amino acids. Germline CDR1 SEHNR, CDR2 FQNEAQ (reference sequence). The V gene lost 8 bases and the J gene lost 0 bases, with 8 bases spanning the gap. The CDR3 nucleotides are TGTGCCAGCTGGGTTAGCTCCTACGAGCAGTACTTC. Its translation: CASWVSSYEQYF.

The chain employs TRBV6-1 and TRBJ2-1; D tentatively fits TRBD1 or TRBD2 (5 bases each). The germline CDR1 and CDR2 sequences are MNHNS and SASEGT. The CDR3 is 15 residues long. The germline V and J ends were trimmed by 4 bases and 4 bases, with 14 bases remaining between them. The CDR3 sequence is CASSAEPGRYNEQFF. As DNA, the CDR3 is TGTGCCAGCAGTGCCGAACCGGGACGTTACAATGAGCAGTTCTTC.

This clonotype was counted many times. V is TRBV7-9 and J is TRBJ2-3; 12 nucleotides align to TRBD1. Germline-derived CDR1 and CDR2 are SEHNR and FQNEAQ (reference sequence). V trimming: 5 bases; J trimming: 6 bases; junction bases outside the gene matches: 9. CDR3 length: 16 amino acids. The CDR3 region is CASSRRGQGAEDTQYF. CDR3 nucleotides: TGTGCCAGCAGCCGCCGGGGACAGGGGGCGGAGGATACGCAGTATTTT.

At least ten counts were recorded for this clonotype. The CDR3 reads CSVDGLAGGMGYEQYF. The CDR3 nucleotides read TGCAGCGTTGATGGGCTAGCGGGAGGAATGGGCTACGAGCAGTACTTC. V is TRBV29-1 and J is TRBJ2-7, with 11 bases aligning to TRBD2. J lost 3 bases, V lost 3 bases, and 10 bases had no gene match. Germline values: CDR1 SQVTM, CDR2 ANQGSEA. The CDR3 loop spans 16 amino acids.

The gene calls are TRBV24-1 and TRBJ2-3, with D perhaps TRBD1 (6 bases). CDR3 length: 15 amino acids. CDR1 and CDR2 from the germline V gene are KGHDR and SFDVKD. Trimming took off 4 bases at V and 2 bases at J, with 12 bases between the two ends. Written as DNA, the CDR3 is TGTGCCACCAGTGACACTCGGACAGACACAGATACGCAGTATTTT. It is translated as CATSDTRTDTDTQYF.

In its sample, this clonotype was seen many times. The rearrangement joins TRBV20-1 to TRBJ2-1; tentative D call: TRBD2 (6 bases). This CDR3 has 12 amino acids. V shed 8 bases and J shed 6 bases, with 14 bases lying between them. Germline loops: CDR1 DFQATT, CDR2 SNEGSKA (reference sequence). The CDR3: CSSGGGTNEQFF. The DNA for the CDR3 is TGCAGTAGCGGTGGGGGGACCAATGAGCAGTTCTTC.

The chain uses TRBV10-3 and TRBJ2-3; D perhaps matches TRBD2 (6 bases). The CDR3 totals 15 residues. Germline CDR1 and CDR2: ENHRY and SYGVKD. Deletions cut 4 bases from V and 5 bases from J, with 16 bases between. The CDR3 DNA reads TGTGCCATCAGTGGCACTAGCATCATTGGAGATACGCAGTATTTT. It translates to CAISGTSIIGDTQYF.

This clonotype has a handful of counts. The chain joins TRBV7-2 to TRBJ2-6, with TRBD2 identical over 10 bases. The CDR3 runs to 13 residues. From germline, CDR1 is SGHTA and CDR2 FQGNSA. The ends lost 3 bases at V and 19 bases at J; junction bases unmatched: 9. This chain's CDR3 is CASSFPSGRAFTF. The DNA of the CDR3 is TGTGCCAGCAGCTTCCCCAGCGGGAGGGCCTTCACTTTC.

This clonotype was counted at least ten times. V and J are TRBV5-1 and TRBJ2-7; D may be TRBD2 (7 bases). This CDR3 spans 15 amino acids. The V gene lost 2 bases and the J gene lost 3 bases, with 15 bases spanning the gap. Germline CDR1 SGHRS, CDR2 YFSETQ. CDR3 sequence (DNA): TGCGCCAGCAGCTTTGGGGGGGCTTCTAACTACGAGCAGTACTTC. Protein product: CASSFGGASNYEQYF. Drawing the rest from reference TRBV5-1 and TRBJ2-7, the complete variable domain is KAGVTQTPRYLIKTRGQQVTLSCSPISGHRSVSWYQQTPGQGLQFLFEYFSETQRNKGNFPGRFSGRQFSNSRSEMNVSTLELGDSALYLCASSFGGASNYEQYFGPGTRLTVT.

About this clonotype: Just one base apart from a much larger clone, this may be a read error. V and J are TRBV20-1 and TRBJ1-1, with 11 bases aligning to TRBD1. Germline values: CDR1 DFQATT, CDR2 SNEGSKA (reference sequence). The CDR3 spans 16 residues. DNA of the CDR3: TGCTGTGCTATGCCCCCGGGACAGGGGGGTAACACTGAAGCTTTCTTT. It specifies CCAMPPGQGGNTEAFF.

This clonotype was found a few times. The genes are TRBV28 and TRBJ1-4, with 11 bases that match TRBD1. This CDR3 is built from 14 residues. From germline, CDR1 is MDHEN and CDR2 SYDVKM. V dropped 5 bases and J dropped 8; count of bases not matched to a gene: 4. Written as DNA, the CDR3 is TGTGCCAGCAGTCCGGACAGGGGGCGCGAAAAACTGTTTTTT. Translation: CASSPDRGREKLFF.